This entry describes one TCR beta chain. The source of the sample is a study of blood T cell repertoires in COVID-19. Study in general: The analysed material was cDNA or gDNA that came from T cells, B-cell-depleted T cells, or PBMCs.

The protocol was immunoSEQ multiplex PCR, while the TCRdb copy is restricted to in-frame clones and leaves out a portion. The sample has around 140,000 clones, about nine tenths seen once; the top ten hold roughly an eighth. CDR1 is MDHEN and CDR2 is SYDVKM in the germline V gene. The CDR3 totals 14 residues. The V and J ends lost 10 bases and 0 bases respectively, with 12 bases between them. The sequenced material came from peripheral blood. V usage is TRBV28 and J usage is TRBJ1-4; D call uncertain. The receptor was isolated from a woman between 65 and 79 years old with COVID-19, enrolled during active disease. DNA of the CDR3: TGTGCCACCCACCCCGGGGCAACTAATGAAAAACTGTTTTTT. Amino acid sequence: CATHPGATNEKLFF.